This T cell receptor (beta chain) was obtained from a study of shared clonotypes between healthy human individuals. CDR3 length equals 17 residues. V was pared by 0 bases and J by 5 bases, with 10 bases of the junction left unmatched. Germline V gene lookup returns CDR1 SGHRS and CDR2 YFSETQ. Libraries were prepared by immunoSEQ multiplex PCR; TCRdb keeps only in-frame clonotypes and omits some of them. The sample contains 2 million to 2.5 million clones, around 95% of which appear only once. The chain has TRBV5-1 and TRBJ2-5; the match to TRBD1 covers 10 bases. This sequence was found in a man aged 18 to 29 in good health. The sample consisted of naive CD4+ T cells sorted from blood. As for subset: CD45RA+ positively selected. CDR3 bases: TGCGCCAGCAGCTTGGCCGGGCGGGACAGGGGCCGGGAGACCCAGTACTTC. Protein sequence: CASSLAGRDRGRETQYF.